This is a list of T cell receptor beta chains from one sample in a study of blood T cell repertoires in COVID-19. Data came from immunoSEQ multiplex PCR; TCRdb stores just in-frame clones and leaves some out. The sample has 150,000 to 200,000 clones; about nine tenths are singletons. Sequenced material: peripheral blood. These receptors came from a man between 70 and 80 years old with acute or convalescent COVID-19. The CDR3 runs from the conserved cysteine through the conserved F or W. The D gene is left open where the match is weak. Size tells how often a clone was seen (once, few, many) or the class of an expanded clone, and some rows leave it out.

clone_size	d_call	cdr3_length	j_call	v_call	cdr3_aa	cdr3_nt
many	.	15	TRBJ2-5	TRBV18	CASSPLPGGRETQYF	TGTGCCAGCTCACCACTACCGGGGGGCCGGGAGACCCAGTACTTC
.	TRBD2	17	TRBJ2-3	TRBV2	CASSDGTSGVYGDTQYF	TGTGCCAGCAGTGATGGGACTAGCGGAGTCTATGGAGATACGCAGTATTTT
.	.	14	TRBJ2-3	TRBV9	CASSVVALTDTQYF	TGTGCCAGCAGCGTAGTGGCCCTCACAGATACGCAGTATTTT
.	.	15	TRBJ1-4	TRBV10-3	CAISPQGGTNEKLFF	TGTGCCATCAGTCCTCAGGGTGGAACTAATGAAAAACTGTTTTTT
once	.	15	TRBJ1-5	TRBV10-3	CAISESVAGNQPQHF	TGTGCCATCAGTGAGTCGGTGGCAGGGAATCAGCCCCAGCATTTT
.	TRBD1	16	TRBJ2-2	TRBV5-1	CASTPLGQDLTGELFF	TGCGCCAGCACCCCCCTCGGACAGGACCTCACCGGGGAGCTGTTTTTT
.	.	15	TRBJ2-5	TRBV12-5	CASGLVPGNGETQYF	TGTGCTAGTGGTTTGGTCCCGGGGAACGGGGAGACCCAGTACTTC
.	.	14	TRBJ2-7	TRBV9	CASSVTGQSYEQYF	TGTGCCAGCAGCGTAACAGGACAGTCCTACGAGCAGTACTTC
.	.	14	TRBJ1-1	TRBV6-2/TRBV6-3	CASSYVGANTEAFF	TGTGCCAGCAGTTATGTTGGAGCTAACACTGAAGCTTTCTTT
.	.	17	TRBJ1-4	TRBV2	CASISSGMDATNEKLFF	TGTGCCAGCATTTCGTCGGGGATGGACGCAACTAATGAAAAACTGTTTTTT
.	TRBD1	15	TRBJ2-5	TRBV6-5	CASSYWGTGKETQYF	TGTGCCAGCAGTTACTGGGGGACAGGGAAAGAGACCCAGTACTTC
.	TRBD2	15	TRBJ2-7	TRBV5-1	CASSLGLAGVDEQYF	TGCGCCAGCAGCTTGGGACTAGCGGGAGTCGACGAGCAGTACTTC
.	.	13	TRBJ2-7	TRBV5-6	CASSFLGSEEQYF	TGTGCCAGCAGCTTTTTGGGGAGCGAAGAGCAGTACTTC
.	.	15	TRBJ2-3	TRBV6-5	CASSYRGLSTDTQYF	TGTGCCAGCAGTTACCGAGGGCTCAGCACAGATACGCAGTATTTT
once	.	12	TRBJ2-7	TRBV5-1	CASSFSQGEQYF	TGCGCCAGCAGCTTCTCACAGGGCGAGCAGTACTTC
.	.	14	TRBJ2-5	TRBV5-1	CASRINSGAETQYF	TGCGCCAGCAGAATAAATAGCGGCGCAGAGACCCAGTACTTC
.	.	14	TRBJ2-3	TRBV7-2	CASSFMVLTDTQYF	TGTGCCAGCAGCTTCATGGTACTCACAGATACGCAGTATTTT
.	.	13	TRBJ1-3	TRBV5-4	CASSLAAGNTIYF	TGTGCCAGCAGCTTGGCTGCTGGAAACACCATATATTTT
.	.	16	TRBJ1-5	TRBV5-5	CASSGDAGWSNQPQHF	TGTGCCAGCAGCGGCGATGCAGGGTGGAGCAATCAGCCCCAGCATTTT
.	.	13	TRBJ1-1	TRBV6-5	CASSYGVAAEAFF	TGTGCCAGCAGTTACGGTGTGGCCGCTGAAGCTTTCTTT
few	.	15	TRBJ1-3	TRBV5-5	CASSWLSGSGNTIYF	TGTGCCAGCAGCTGGCTGAGCGGCTCTGGAAACACCATATATTTT
once	.	13	TRBJ1-1	TRBV4-2	CASSQDRPTEAFF	TGTGCCAGCAGCCAAGATCGTCCGACTGAAGCTTTCTTT
.	.	13	TRBJ1-5	TRBV28	CASRPRQPAPQHF	TGTGCCAGCAGACCACGACAGCCAGCGCCCCAGCATTTT
.	.	15	TRBJ1-1	TRBV7-9	CASSLASHANTEAFF	TGTGCCAGCAGCTTAGCTTCACATGCGAACACTGAAGCTTTCTTT
.	.	14	TRBJ2-5	TRBV7-2	CASSLETWEETQYF	TGTGCCAGCAGCTTAGAGACTTGGGAAGAGACCCAGTACTTC
.	.	14	TRBJ1-3	TRBV7-9	CASSLGEAGNTIYF	TGTGCCAGCAGCCTAGGAGAGGCTGGAAACACCATATATTTT
.	.	15	TRBJ1-1	TRBV5-4	CASSLAGVMNTEAFF	TGTGCCAGCAGCTTGGCCGGGGTGATGAACACTGAAGCTTTCTTT
.	.	15	TRBJ1-2	TRBV10-3	CAISSTTDPNYGYTF	TGTGCCATCAGCTCTACGACAGATCCTAACTATGGCTACACCTTC
few	TRBD2	15	TRBJ2-1	TRBV4-1	CASSPQQGTSFEQFF	TGCGCCAGCAGCCCCCAGCAGGGGACTAGCTTTGAGCAGTTCTTC
.	.	14	TRBJ2-7	TRBV18	CASSPPGSSYEQYF	TGTGCCAGCTCACCACCGGGGAGCTCCTACGAGCAGTACTTC
.	.	14	TRBJ1-6	TRBV5-1	CASSLGQVNSPLHF	TGCGCCAGCAGCTTGGGACAGGTTAATTCACCCCTCCACTTT
few	.	16	TRBJ2-1	TRBV5-8	CASSRYWPQTYNEQFF	TGTGCCAGCAGCCGTTATTGGCCCCAAACCTACAATGAGCAGTTCTTC
.	.	15	TRBJ2-2	TRBV5-1	CASNTLGPNTGELFF	TGCGCCAGCAATACGTTGGGGCCTAACACCGGGGAGCTGTTTTTT
.	TRBD1	15	TRBJ1-2	TRBV18	CASSPGSGQDYGYTF	TGTGCCAGCTCACCAGGGTCGGGACAGGACTATGGCTACACCTTC
few	TRBD1	15	TRBJ1-1	TRBV4-2	CASSQDAQGRTEAFF	TGTGCCAGCAGCCAAGATGCACAGGGGAGGACTGAAGCTTTCTTT
.	TRBD1	14	TRBJ1-1	TRBV5-1	CASSLQGAITEAFF	TGCGCCAGCAGCTTGCAGGGGGCGATCACTGAAGCTTTCTTT
.	TRBD1	14	TRBJ1-4	TRBV5-1	CASSFTGGDEKLFF	TGCGCCAGCAGCTTTACAGGGGGCGATGAAAAACTGTTTTTT
.	.	14	TRBJ1-3	TRBV5-1	CASSLTGTGNTIYF	TGCGCCAGCAGCTTGACAGGGACGGGAAACACCATATATTTT
.	.	15	TRBJ2-7	TRBV10-3	CAIRISGGAPYEQYF	TGTGCCATCAGAATCTCGGGGGGCGCCCCCTACGAGCAGTACTTC
.	.	18	TRBJ1-2	TRBV16	CASSQEDSVEDGNYGYTF	TGTGCCAGCAGCCAAGAGGACAGTGTGGAAGATGGTAACTATGGCTACACCTTC
.	TRBD1	14	TRBJ1-1	TRBV27	CASQRQGLNTEAFF	TGTGCCAGTCAAAGACAGGGACTTAACACTGAAGCTTTCTTT
.	.	12	TRBJ1-1	TRBV7-9	CASSLRDTEAFF	TGTGCCAGCAGCCTCAGGGACACTGAAGCTTTCTTT
.	.	14	TRBJ2-3	TRBV5-6	CASSIGVTTDTQYF	TGTGCCAGCAGCATAGGGGTAACGACAGATACGCAGTATTTT
.	TRBD1	13	TRBJ2-7	TRBV28	CASSPGQVDEQYF	TGTGCCAGCAGTCCAGGACAGGTGGACGAGCAGTACTTC
.	.	14	TRBJ1-1	TRBV29-1	CSVEGTAMNTEAFF	TGCAGCGTTGAAGGAACAGCCATGAACACTGAAGCTTTCTTT
once	.	13	TRBJ2-7	TRBV5-1	CASSLAGAPEQYF	TGCGCCAGCAGCTTGGCGGGAGCCCCCGAGCAGTACTTC
.	.	12	TRBJ1-6	TRBV6-5	CASRAGNSPLHF	TGTGCCAGCAGGGCAGGGAATTCACCCCTCCACTTT
.	TRBD1	13	TRBJ1-1	TRBV10-2	CASRDRSLTEAFF	TGCGCCAGCAGGGACAGGAGTCTTACTGAAGCTTTCTTT
.	TRBD1	15	TRBJ1-2	TRBV28	CASRTPGQVLGGYTF	TGTGCCAGCAGGACTCCGGGACAGGTCCTTGGAGGCTACACCTTC
.	TRBD2	15	TRBJ2-7	TRBV5-1	CASSSSGRPAYEQYF	TGCGCCAGCAGTTCTAGCGGGAGACCGGCCTACGAGCAGTACTTC
.	.	14	TRBJ2-5	TRBV7-2	CASSFSWTVETQYF	TGTGCCAGCAGCTTTTCCTGGACAGTCGAGACCCAGTACTTC